The source of this T cell receptor beta chain is a study of tumor-infiltrating lymphocytes in primary liver carcinoma. Study-level information: With diameters of about 4 to 11 cm, tumors were stage T1-T3 N0M0.

The CDR3 consists of 13 residues. Trimming stripped 4 bases from V and 7 bases from J, with 11 bases between. Germline CDR1 is MNHNY and CDR2 is SVGAGI (reference sequence). Starting material of 450 to 550 ng total RNA yielded TCR beta cDNA via a constant-region primer. It was through three nested multiplex PCR rounds of slightly modified ARM-PCR that TCR beta libraries arose. Investigators reported that the first two PCR rounds, at approximately 11 cycles each, used TRBV1-TRBV30 forward primers with a C-beta reverse primer. MiXCR, applied by TCRdb to the multiplex PCR reads, yields one record per CDR3 protein. The sample has around 330,000 distinct CDR3 sequences; over 55% are singletons. Germline DNA was extracted too, while blood RNA derived from unsorted whole blood.

This sequence originates from a man in his forties or fifties with primary liver carcinoma and hepatitis B virus infection. The rearrangement joins TRBV6-6 to TRBJ1-5; D remains unclear. Sequenced material: peripheral blood. The CDR3 region is CASSSQGVQPQHF. The CDR3 bases are TGTGCCAGCAGTTCCCAAGGCGTCCAGCCCCAGCATTTT.